This entry is about one T cell receptor (beta chain). The antigen is undetermined. Genomic DNA was the PCR template. Multiplex PCR with 30 forward and 13 reverse primers amplified the TCR beta CDR3. TCRdb reanalysed the multiplex PCR reads using MiXCR and keeps one entry per CDR3 protein. The sample lists about 250,000 distinct CDR3 sequences, around 47% occurring once. Per germline, CDR1 MNHNY and CDR2 SVGAGI (reference sequence). There are 16 residues in the CDR3. V was clipped by 5 bases and J by 6 bases, with 17 bases between them. Peripheral blood, ten milliliters per participant, was collected. The data were taken from a study of type 1 and type 2 diabetes patients. For the study at large: The cohort mixed type 1 diabetes, type 2 diabetes and nondiabetic donors. Notes on the study in general: Both CD4+ and CD8+ type 2 diabetes repertoires showed significantly higher diversity than type 1.

The receptor was derived from a man aged 18 to 30 with type 2 diabetes. The V gene is TRBV6-6, the J gene TRBJ1-6, with D perhaps TRBD1 (5 bases). Sequencing was done on a sample of peripheral blood mononuclear cells (PBMCs). The CDR3 DNA follows: TGTGCCAGCAGTGAATTCCAGGGCCGCAGTAATTCACCCCTCCACTTT. Translated: CASSEFQGRSNSPLHF.